The T cell receptor beta chain under discussion was sequenced for a study of OX40 agonist ivuxolimab in advanced cancers. Study at large: Clinicians treated patients with ivuxolimab, an agonistic anti-OX40 (CD134) antibody. Patients enrolled in dose escalation were diagnosed with hepatocellular carcinoma, melanoma, renal cell or head and neck cancer. Study-level findings and limits: Expanded clones were, on average, more numerous in CD8+ T cells than in CD4+. Clonal expansion was seen in CD4+ and CD8+ blood T cells by week 6 at 0.1 to 3.0 mg/kg.

V gave up 0 bases and J gave up 2 bases, with 10 bases separating them. The CDR3 consists of 15 residues. The germline V gene encodes CDR1 SGDLS and CDR2 YYNGEE. For this clone: The antigen remains undetermined.

Method: immunoSEQ multiplex PCR; TCRdb's copy keeps in-frame clones and lacks some. The top ten hold 0.55% of the sample, which has some 130,000 clones, 75% to 90% seen once. The sequence was obtained from an adult with an advanced solid tumor such as melanoma, head and neck, liver or kidney cancer. The J gene is TRBJ2-3, the V gene TRBV9, with D perhaps being TRBD1 or TRBD2 (5 bases each). Sequencing was performed on CD4+ or CD8+ T cells sorted from blood, taken in a trial of the OX40 agonist ivuxolimab. The DNA of the CDR3 is TGTGCCAGCAGCGTAGTTGGGGGAACCACAGATACGCAGTATTTT. Translation: CASSVVGGTTDTQYF.